Here is one T cell receptor beta chain with its context. Antigen: not known. Germline V CDR1 and CDR2: MNHEY, SVGAGI. V gave up 2 bases and J gave up 2 bases, with 10 bases separating them. The CDR3 is 15 residues long. This sample is drawn from a study of cytomegalovirus exposure and HLA in healthy donors. Study-level findings and limits: Association of a missense DCLRE1C variant with TCR beta V- and J-gene trimming was reported in a later analysis.

The PCR contained 60 Vbeta and 13 Jbeta primers. TCRdb keeps only in-frame clones here, not all; method: immunoSEQ multiplex PCR. The table includes tens of thousands of clones, 87% detected once. This chain connects TRBV6-5 to TRBJ1-3; possible D gene TRBD1, 6 bases. The TCR originated in a middle-aged woman in good health and CMV-seropositive. Sequencing input: PBMCs. CDR3 protein: CASSYTTGPGNTIYF. In DNA, the CDR3 is TGTGCCAGCAGTTACACCACAGGGCCTGGAAACACCATATATTTT.